One T cell receptor (beta chain) is described in this entry. Its recognized antigen is unknown. No base-level quality is on record; no much larger clone is a single base apart. The sample belongs to a study of OX40 agonist ivuxolimab in advanced cancers. Context from the whole study: Ivuxolimab was an agonistic, fully human IgG2 monoclonal antibody directed against OX40 (CD134), a costimulatory receptor. Intravenous ivuxolimab was administered to patients every 2 weeks at six dose levels: 0.01, 0.1, 0.3, 1.5, 3 and 10 mg/kg. Among the 52 dose-escalation patients, approximately 20 had hepatocellular carcinoma, around 15 melanoma, 9 renal cell carcinoma and 9 head and neck cancer. The dose-escalation cohort was roughly 83% male with a mean age of approximately 60 years, ranging from roughly 20 to 80. Patients were allowed to have had prior anti-PD-1, anti-PD-L1 or anti-CTLA-4 therapy, and approximately 40% of the dose-escalation patients had been treated with checkpoint inhibitors. Partial responses were achieved by three dose-escalation patients, of whom one had hepatocellular carcinoma and two had cutaneous melanoma. The purpose of peripheral TCRbeta sequencing was to test whether ivuxolimab changed TCR sequence diversity and led to clonal T-cell expansion. The paper describes the monotherapy dose-escalation part (N ≈ 51 patients) of the phase I trial of ivuxolimab. Study-level results and caveats: In the 0.1-3.0 mg/kg groups, partial responders were among the patients with the lowest normalized peripheral clonal expansion, particularly in CD8+ T cells. At doses from 0.1 to 3.0 mg/kg, clonal expansion was seen in both CD4+ and CD8+ blood T cells between baseline and week 6. After ivuxolimab, more expanded clones were found on average in CD8+ T cells than in CD4+ T cells. Low levels of normalized T-cell clonal expansion were also seen in some patients who did not respond. The antigen specificity of the clonally expanded peripheral T cells was not determined.

The trial excluded patients who had a history of autoimmune disease or who were on systemic immunosuppression. In every dose cohort, peripheral blood was drawn for TCR sequencing at baseline, cycle 4 day 1, and cycle 7 day 1. The samples were drawn from a first-in-human, open-label, multicenter phase I dose-escalation trial of ivuxolimab. Adults with locally advanced or metastatic head and neck squamous cell, hepatocellular, melanoma or renal cell carcinoma were enrolled in the trial. Before TCR sequencing, CD4+ and CD8+ T cells were separately sorted from peripheral blood. For sequencing of the TCRbeta CDR3 region, genomic DNA was extracted from the sorted cells. TCRbeta CDR3 regions were sequenced using the immunoSEQ Assay. In TCRdb, the immuneACCESS table is reduced to in-frame sequences with V and J assigned. These tables do not hold every clone; where another copy was compared, an unresolved V gene accounts for under half, and the others remain unexplained. In this sample the table shows tens of thousands of clones, roughly 86% of which occur a single time. Clones ranked in the top ten supply roughly 25% of the sample.

CDR3 length: 19 amino acids, cysteine to phenylalanine. Only CDR3 DNA is held: 57 bases, read in frame from base 1. At the junction V is shortened by 5 bases and J by 6 bases; bases outside the gene matches: 16. The germline V gene (reference sequence) gives CDR1 as SEHNR and CDR2 as FQNEAQ. Recombination connected TRBV7-9 to TRBJ2-1; 13 junctional bases match TRBD2. This receptor was taken from an adult with an advanced solid tumor such as melanoma, head and neck, liver or kidney cancer. The starting material was CD4+ or CD8+ T cells sorted from blood, obtained in a trial of the OX40 agonist ivuxolimab. The CDR3 region reads CASSRPLRTSGSGGNEQFF. The bases are TGTGCCAGCAGCCGTCCTCTTAGGACTAGCGGGAGTGGGGGCAATGAGCAGTTCTTC.